The clone carrying this T cell receptor (beta chain) was seen many times. The entry originates in a study of regulatory T cells in long-lasting Graves disease. Time point indicated: newly diagnosed GD, antithyroid drugs for less than 3 months. PBMC RNA served as the TCR library source. Staff took 7.5 to 9.5 milliliters of peripheral blood and put it into EDTA tubes. Building the TCR beta libraries relied on iRepertoire HTBI primers, and CDR3 regions underwent Arm-PCR. Via MiXCR, TCRdb re-called the multiplex PCR reads, giving one row per CDR3 protein. Of about 560,000 distinct CDR3 sequences in the sample, around 16% are singletons; the top ten hold about 11%. Looked up from germline, CDR1 is MDHEN and CDR2 is SYDVKM. The V and J ends lost 3 bases and 7 bases respectively, with 16 bases between them. This CDR3 is 15 amino acids long. Separately, the same data were catalogued under a study of T cells in Graves' hyperthyroidism and ophthalmopathy. That source reports: Criteria for exclusion of patients were uncontrolled infection, other autoimmune disease, pregnancy or lactation.

This TCR derives from a man aged 18 to 30 with Graves disease. The gene calls are TRBV28 and TRBJ2-1; D is perhaps TRBD1 or TRBD2 (5 bases each). The specimen comprised peripheral blood mononuclear cells (PBMCs), sampled at new diagnosis, from a patient treated with antithyroid drugs. CDR3 sequence: CASSFGGPSRNEQFF. Here the CDR3 DNA reads TGTGCCAGCAGTTTTGGGGGACCATCGCGGAATGAGCAGTTCTTC.